This TCR beta chain was sequenced for a study of beta chain features in type 1 diabetes. General study findings and limits: Among type 1 diabetes patients, VDJ junctions had fewer insertions and more deletions. It was among patients, rather than healthy donors, that naive, central memory and Treg TCRB repertoires appeared more similar. The study found moderately but significantly shorter TCRB CDR3s in all four CD4+ subsets of Type 1 diabetes patients.

There are 16 residues in the CDR3. Losses at the gene ends were 1 base for V and 1 base for J; bases not matched to a gene: 3. The germline V gene encodes CDR1 LGHNA and CDR2 YSLEER. Isolated RNA was reverse transcribed in full, so expressed TCRB transcripts were sequenced. Method: immunoSEQ multiplex PCR; TCRdb's copy keeps in-frame clones and lacks some. The table records 600,000 or so clones, over 13% of them present only once. This clone has just a few counts. Its antigen is as yet unknown. Every single donor gave one heparinised blood draw, and these averaged around 120 mL. The clonotype originates from a man aged 18-30 years with type 1 diabetes. The genes are TRBV4-3 and TRBJ2-2; TRBD1 matches at 7 bases. Sequencing was done on a sample of naive CD4+ T cells from blood. CDR3 sequence: CASSQGTGVNTGELFF. CDR3 nucleotides: TGCGCCAGCAGCCAAGGGACAGGAGTGAACACCGGGGAGCTGTTTTTT.